Presented here are 27 T cell receptor beta chains from one specimen sequenced in a study of HIV-infected patients and healthy controls. TCRdb fed the 5' RACE reads into MiXCR, producing one record per CDR3 protein. The table includes 60,000 to 75,000 distinct CDR3 sequences, about 16% detected once. The sample was CD4+ T cells from blood. The receptors were gathered from a human donor in good health.

The chain has TRBV7-2 and TRBJ2-7; D possibly corresponds to TRBD1 (5 bases). Germline V gene data show CDR1 as SGHTA and CDR2 as FQGNSA. The CDR3 runs to 14 residues. V lost 2 bases and J lost 2, with 10 bases in between. The CDR3 DNA follows: TGTGCCAGCAGCTTAAGAGACAGAACCTACGAGCAGTACTTC. Amino acid sequence: CASSLRDRTYEQYF.

The CDR3 DNA is TGCAGTGCCAGGGCGGTTCCAAACATTCAGTACTTC. Amino acids: CSARAVPNIQYF. The chain has TRBV20-1 and TRBJ2-4, with D possibly matching TRBD1 (5 bases). Germline CDR1 is DFQATT and CDR2 is SNEGSKA (reference sequence). CDR3 length: 12 amino acids. V lost 6 bases, J lost 6 bases, and 12 bases lay in between.

This clonotype appeared a single time. This chain joins TRBV28 and TRBJ1-5; D not resolved. The CDR3 has 14 amino acids. Looked up from germline, CDR1 is MDHEN and CDR2 is SYDVKM. The V and J ends lost 5 bases and 5 bases respectively, with 13 bases between them. The CDR3 DNA is TGTGCCAGCAGTGCCGACTTTTTTTATCAGCCCCAGCATTTT. It is translated as CASSADFFYQPQHF.

This clonotype was picked up a small number of times. Germline and junction disagree at one end, which may indicate a read error. The rearrangement uses TRBV7-2 and TRBJ2-5; TRBD2 agrees at 9 bases. The germline V gene encodes CDR1 SGHTA and CDR2 FQGNSA. The CDR3 contains 14 residues. CDR3 in DNA: TGTGCCAGCAGCCTAGCGGGGCAACAAGAGACCCAGTACTTC. Encoded protein: CASSLAGQQETQYF. Together with reference TRBV7-2 and TRBJ2-5, the CDR3 gives the full variable domain: GAGVSQSPSNKVTEKGKDVELRCDPISGHTALYWYRQSLGQGLEFLIYFQGNSAPDKSGLPSDRFSAERTGGSVSTLTIQRTQQEDSAVYLCASSLAGQQETQYFGPGTRLLVL.

This clonotype was detected many times. J is TRBJ2-7 and V is TRBV12-3 or TRBV12-4; possible D gene TRBD1, 6 bases. V was pared by 5 bases and J by 5 bases, with 13 bases between. The CDR3 has 13 residues. The CDR3 DNA reads TGTGCCAGCAGTGCCAGCCGGGACAACGAGCAGTACTTC. Protein product: CASSASRDNEQYF.

There are a few counts of this clonotype. The chain couples TRBV3-1 to TRBJ1-1; TRBD1 might be the D (6 bases). Trimming removed 8 bases from V and 3 bases from J, with 16 bases in between. This CDR3 is built from 14 residues. Germline CDR1 LGHDT, CDR2 YNNKEL (reference sequence). The CDR3 sequence is CASGVGGAHTEAFF. CDR3 DNA sequence: TGTGCCAGCGGCGTGGGGGGGGCCCACACTGAAGCTTTCTTT.

The V and J genes are TRBV2 and TRBJ1-5, with 7 bases fitting TRBD1. CDR3 length: 18 amino acids. Trimming removed 6 bases from V and 2 bases from J; junction bases left unmatched: 16. Per the germline V gene, CDR1 is SNHLY and CDR2 is FYNNEI. DNA of the CDR3: TGTGCCAGCAGCCACAACTTCCGACAGGGTTTTGGCAATCAGCCCCAGCATTTT. Translation gives CASSHNFRQGFGNQPQHF.

The CDR3 bases are TGTGCCAGCACTCGAACAGGGTATGGCTACACCTTC. Its protein product is CASTRTGYGYTF. V gene TRBV12-3 or TRBV12-4 combines with J gene TRBJ1-2, with a possible D match to TRBD1 (6 bases). V was trimmed by 7 bases and J by 5 bases, leaving 11 bases between them. CDR3 size: 12 residues.

In this sample, this clonotype turned up a few times. This rearrangement joins TRBV6-2 or TRBV6-3 to TRBJ2-3; no clear D gene. The CDR3 is made up of 15 amino acids. The V gene's germline CDR1 is MNHEY and CDR2 SVGEGT. The V and J ends lost 3 bases and 5 bases respectively, with 15 bases between them. The CDR3 coding sequence is TGTGCCAGCAGTTATGAGCCGGAACCTGGAGATACGCAGTATTTT. It is translated as CASSYEPEPGDTQYF.

In its sample, this clonotype was seen a few times. The chain employs TRBV6-2 or TRBV6-3 and TRBJ1-5; D may be TRBD1 (6 bases). The V gene's germline CDR1 is MNHEY and CDR2 SVGEGT. V shed 8 bases and J shed 2 bases, with 16 bases lying between them. This CDR3 contains 15 residues. CDR3 sequence (DNA): TGTGCCAGCCGGAAAACAGGGAAAGGCAATCAGCCCCAGCATTTT. Translated: CASRKTGKGNQPQHF.

Concerning this clonotype: At one of its ends the junction is not consistent with the germline gene, which may arise from a read error. V and J are TRBV7-9 and TRBJ2-3; 7 bases fit TRBD1. Looked up from germline, CDR1 is SEHNR and CDR2 is FQNEAQ (reference sequence). The CDR3 has 15 amino acids. The DNA of the CDR3 is TGTGTCAGCAGCGGTCCCGGGACAGGCACAGATACGCAGTATTTT. This gives the protein CVSSGPGTGTDTQYF.

The J gene is TRBJ2-5, the V gene TRBV28, with D perhaps TRBD1 (5 bases). Germline lookup yields CDR1 MDHEN and CDR2 SYDVKM. The germline V and J ends were trimmed by 1 base and 2 bases, with 14 bases remaining between them. The CDR3 loop spans 16 amino acids. For the CDR3, the DNA is TGTGCCAGCAGTTTATTAGGGGCCGATATTCAAGAGACCCAGTACTTC. Translating it yields CASSLLGADIQETQYF.

This clonotype was detected many times. The chain combines TRBV7-2 with TRBJ2-5; 14 nucleotides agree with TRBD2. This CDR3 has 16 amino acids. V trimming: 5 bases; J trimming: 4 bases; junction bases outside the gene matches: 6. CDR1 and CDR2 from the germline V gene are SGHTA and FQGNSA. The CDR3 reads CASSIGLAGGRETQYF. The DNA for the CDR3 is TGTGCCAGCAGCATTGGACTAGCGGGAGGTCGAGAGACCCAGTACTTC.

In this sample, this clonotype turned up many times. The chain carries TRBV4-1 and TRBJ1-5, with D unclear. The germline V gene encodes CDR1 MGHRA and CDR2 YSYEKL. Trimming pared 0 bases from V and 6 bases from J, leaving 9 bases between. This CDR3 region has 14 residues. CDR3 in amino acids: CASSQERVGQPQHF. The CDR3 nucleotides are TGCGCCAGCAGCCAAGAAAGGGTAGGTCAGCCCCAGCATTTT.

This clonotype was observed many times. V usage is TRBV27 and J usage is TRBJ1-1; 9 bases map to TRBD1. CDR3 length: 13 residues. V was clipped by 6 bases and J by 3 bases; unmatched bases: 2. Germline V lookup: CDR1 MNHEY, CDR2 SMNVEV (reference sequence). The CDR3 loop reads CASSWTGDTEAFF. In DNA, the CDR3 is TGTGCCAGCAGCTGGACAGGGGACACTGAAGCTTTCTTT.

This clonotype was picked up a small number of times. This chain connects TRBV7-9 to TRBJ2-1; 13 nucleotides align to TRBD2. V lost 5 bases to trimming and J lost 5 bases; unmatched junction nucleotides: 3. The CDR3 runs 15 residues. The germline V gene encodes CDR1 SEHNR and CDR2 FQNEAQ (reference sequence). The CDR3 DNA follows: TGTGCCAGCAGCACTAGCGGGGGGGCGAACAATGAGCAGTTCTTC. It specifies CASSTSGGANNEQFF.

This clonotype was seen a handful of times. The chain is built from TRBV12-3 or TRBV12-4 and TRBJ2-1; D ambiguous. This CDR3 spans 14 amino acids. Trimming took off 0 bases at V and 7 bases at J, with 10 bases between the two ends. The CDR3: CASSLASVTNEQFF. CDR3 bases: TGTGCCAGCAGTTTAGCGTCTGTTACGAATGAGCAGTTCTTC.

J is TRBJ2-3 and V is TRBV7-2, with D perhaps TRBD2 (6 bases). V was clipped by 1 base and J by 2 bases, with 16 bases between them. Germline CDR1 and CDR2: SGHTA and FQGNSA. CDR3 size: 17 residues. Here the CDR3 reads CASSLGRGLTLTDTQYF. CDR3 bases: TGTGCCAGCAGCTTAGGACGGGGGTTGACACTCACAGATACGCAGTATTTT.

Written as DNA, the CDR3 is TGTGCCAGCACCCTACAGGGAAGGCCAGACTATGGCTACACCTTC. Residues: CASTLQGRPDYGYTF. This chain links TRBV12-3 or TRBV12-4 with TRBJ1-2, with D maybe TRBD1 (6 bases). The CDR3 contains 15 residues. V was trimmed by 7 bases and J by 3 bases, leaving 18 bases between them.

V and J are TRBV7-8 and TRBJ1-1; TRBD1 might be the D (5 bases). This CDR3 has 13 amino acids. Per germline, CDR1 SGHVS and CDR2 FQNEAQ. Between the trimmed V and J ends, which lost 8 bases and 5 bases, there was a span of 15 bases. This CDR3 is CASGTRGGTEAFF. CDR3 coding DNA: TGTGCCAGCGGAACTCGTGGGGGGACTGAAGCTTTCTTT. Based on the CDR3 plus reference TRBV7-8 and TRBJ1-1, the full variable domain is GAGVSQSPRYKVAKRGQDVALRCDPISGHVSLFWYQQALGQGPEFLTYFQNEAQLDKSGLPSDRFFAERPEGSVSTLKIQRTQQEDSAVYLCASGTRGGTEAFFGQGTRLTVV.

This clonotype was picked up a small number of times. The rearrangement uses TRBV19 and TRBJ1-4; D is perhaps TRBD1 (6 bases). V was trimmed by 5 bases and J by 0 bases, leaving 22 bases between them. The CDR3 is 19 residues long. Germline loops: CDR1 LNHDA, CDR2 SQIVND (reference sequence). The CDR3, as DNA: TGTGCCAGTAGTCACATGAGGACGGGACACCGGGCAACTAATGAAAAACTGTTTTTT. Translating gives CASSHMRTGHRATNEKLFF.

The sample holds a few counts of this clonotype. J is TRBJ1-6 and V is TRBV29-1, with D maybe TRBD1 (6 bases). This CDR3 has 12 amino acids. Germline CDR1 and CDR2: SQVTM and ANQGSEA. V gave up 8 bases and J gave up 10 bases, with 15 bases separating them. CDR3 in amino acids: CSRKGHWSPLHF. The CDR3 bases are TGCAGCCGGAAGGGACATTGGTCACCCCTCCACTTT.

This clonotype was observed many times. The V call is TRBV11-3, the J call TRBJ2-1, with a weak D call TRBD1 (5 bases). Germline lookup yields CDR1 SGHNT and CDR2 YENEEA. V was shortened by 5 bases and J by 7 bases, with 9 bases between the two germline ends. This CDR3 region has 12 residues. The CDR3, as DNA: TGTGCCAGCAGCCCGCCAGGGAATGAGCAGTTCTTC. It translates to CASSPPGNEQFF.

The chain recombines TRBV12-3 or TRBV12-4 with TRBJ1-6, with a weak D call TRBD1 (5 bases). Between the trimmed V and J ends, which lost 3 bases and 8 bases, there was a span of 11 bases. The CDR3 is 14 amino acids. The DNA of the CDR3 is TGTGCCAGCAGTTTGGACATCCTGTATTCACCCCTCCACTTT. Its protein product is CASSLDILYSPLHF.

This clonotype was seen a handful of times. CDR3 sequence (DNA): TGCGCCAGCAGAGCAAACCGGGATGGCGGTTACGAGCAGTACTTC. Protein: CASRANRDGGYEQYF. The rearrangement joins TRBV5-1 to TRBJ2-7; maybe TRBD2 (5 bases). Looked up from germline, CDR1 is SGHRS and CDR2 is YFSETQ. This CDR3 comprises 15 residues. V shed 5 bases and J shed 4 bases, with 19 bases lying between them.

This chain connects TRBV9 to TRBJ1-6; TRBD1 aligns across 8 bases. With V trimmed by 5 bases and J by 7 bases, 5 bases remained unmatched. This CDR3 has 14 residues. CDR1 SGDLS and CDR2 YYNGEE come from the germline V gene. The CDR3 nucleotides read TGTGCCAGCAGACAGGGGGTTGTAAATTCACCCCTCCACTTT. Protein product: CASRQGVVNSPLHF.

This clonotype was observed at least ten times. This chain links TRBV14 with TRBJ2-3, with 10 bases aligning to TRBD2. J was trimmed by 8 bases and V by 6 bases; bases with no gene match: 11. The CDR3 totals 15 residues. The V gene's germline CDR1 is SGHDN and CDR2 FVKESK. As DNA, the CDR3 is TGTGCCAGCAGACCTAGCGGGAGTGGATTGGGTACGCAGTATTTT. Translation gives CASRPSGSGLGTQYF.